The TCR beta chain under discussion was sequenced for a study of blood T cell repertoires in COVID-19. About the study: Nucleic acid was either cDNA or gDNA, and it came from T cells, B-cell-depleted T cells, or PBMCs.

This study enrolled people aged about 18 to 100 from around 25 US geographic areas. The CDR3 consists of 15 residues. The V gene's germline CDR1 is LGHNA and CDR2 YSLEER. Deletions cut 0 bases from V and 6 bases from J, with 11 bases between. Original analysis: Amplification of reference gene primers provided the estimated nucleated cell counts. Clones were read by immunoSEQ multiplex PCR, and TCRdb kept only the in-frame ones, dropping some. The V and J calls and clone size are taken from that table; D and trimming were inferred from the DNA. Of some 270,000 clones listed, around nine tenths are singletons.

The V gene is TRBV4-3, the J gene TRBJ1-4; D is possibly TRBD1 (6 bases). The sample taken for sequencing was PBMCs or T cells enriched from blood (not recorded which). This TCR derives from a woman aged 40 to 49 who had been exposed to COVID-19. Written as DNA, the CDR3 is TGCGCCAGCAGCCAAGAAGCAGGGGTATATGAAAAACTGTTTTTT. It codes for CASSQEAGVYEKLFF.